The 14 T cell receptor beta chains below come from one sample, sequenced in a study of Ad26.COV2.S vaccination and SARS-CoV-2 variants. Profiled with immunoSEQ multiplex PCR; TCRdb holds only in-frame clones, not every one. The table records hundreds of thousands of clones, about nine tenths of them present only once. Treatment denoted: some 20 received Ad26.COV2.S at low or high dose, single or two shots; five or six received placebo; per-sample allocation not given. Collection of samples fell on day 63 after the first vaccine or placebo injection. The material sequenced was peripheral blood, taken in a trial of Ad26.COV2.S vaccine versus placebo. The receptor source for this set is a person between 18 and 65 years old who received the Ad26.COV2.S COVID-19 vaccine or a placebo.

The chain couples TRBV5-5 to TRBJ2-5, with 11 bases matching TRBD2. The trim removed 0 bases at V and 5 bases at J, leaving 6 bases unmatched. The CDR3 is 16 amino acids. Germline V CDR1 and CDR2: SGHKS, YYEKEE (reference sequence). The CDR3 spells CASSLGTSGGDETQYF. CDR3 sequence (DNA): TGTGCCAGCAGCTTGGGAACTAGCGGGGGCGACGAGACCCAGTACTTC.

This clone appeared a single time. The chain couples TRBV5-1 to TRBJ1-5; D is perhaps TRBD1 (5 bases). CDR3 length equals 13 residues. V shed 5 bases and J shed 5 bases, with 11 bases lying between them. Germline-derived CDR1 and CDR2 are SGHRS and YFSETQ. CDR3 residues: CASSSDRDQPQHF. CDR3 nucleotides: TGCGCCAGCAGTTCAGACAGAGATCAGCCCCAGCATTTT.

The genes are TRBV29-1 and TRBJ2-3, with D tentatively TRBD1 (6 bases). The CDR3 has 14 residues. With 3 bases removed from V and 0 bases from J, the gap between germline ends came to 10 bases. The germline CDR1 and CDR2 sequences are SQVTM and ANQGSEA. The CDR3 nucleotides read TGCAGCGTTGATGACAGGCTAAGCACAGATACGCAGTATTTT. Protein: CSVDDRLSTDTQYF.

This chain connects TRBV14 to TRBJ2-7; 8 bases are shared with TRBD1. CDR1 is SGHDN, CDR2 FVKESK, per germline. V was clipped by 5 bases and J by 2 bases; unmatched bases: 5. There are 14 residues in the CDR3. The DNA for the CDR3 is TGTGCCAGCAGCAAAACCAGGGGGCCCTACGAGCAGTACTTC. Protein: CASSKTRGPYEQYF.

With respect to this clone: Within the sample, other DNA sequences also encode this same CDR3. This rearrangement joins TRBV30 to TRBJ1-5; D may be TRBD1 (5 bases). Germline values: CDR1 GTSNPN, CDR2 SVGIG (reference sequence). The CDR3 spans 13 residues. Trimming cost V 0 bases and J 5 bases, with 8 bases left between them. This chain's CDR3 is CAWSVGGDQPQHF. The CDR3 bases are TGTGCCTGGAGTGTGGGGGGAGATCAGCCCCAGCATTTT.

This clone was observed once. CDR3 sequence reads: CASSGMESQNTEAFF. CDR3 nucleotides: TGCGCCAGCAGCGGAATGGAGAGCCAGAACACTGAAGCTTTCTTT. J is TRBJ1-1 and V is TRBV5-1, with no clear D. V dropped 4 bases and J dropped 1 base, with 14 bases sitting between them. Germline assignment: CDR1 SGHRS and CDR2 YFSETQ. This CDR3 comprises 15 residues.

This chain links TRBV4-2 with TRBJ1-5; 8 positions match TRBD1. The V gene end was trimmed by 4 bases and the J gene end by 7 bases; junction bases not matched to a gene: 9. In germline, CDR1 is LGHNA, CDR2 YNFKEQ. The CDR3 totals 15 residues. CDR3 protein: CASSPADRGRQPQHF. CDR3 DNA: TGTGCCAGCAGCCCCGCCGACAGGGGAAGGCAGCCCCAGCATTTT.

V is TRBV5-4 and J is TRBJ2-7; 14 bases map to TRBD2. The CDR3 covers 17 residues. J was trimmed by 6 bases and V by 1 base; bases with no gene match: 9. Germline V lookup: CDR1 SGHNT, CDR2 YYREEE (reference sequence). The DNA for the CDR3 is TGTGCCAGCAGCTTGCTCGGGGTGGGACTAGCGGGGGTCGAGCAGTACTTC. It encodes CASSLLGVGLAGVEQYF.

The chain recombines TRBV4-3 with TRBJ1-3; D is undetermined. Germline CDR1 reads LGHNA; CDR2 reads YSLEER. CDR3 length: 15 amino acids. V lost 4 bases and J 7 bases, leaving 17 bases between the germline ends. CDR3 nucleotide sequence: TGCGCCAGCAGCCTCACGGGCCCAAGTGCGAACACCATATATTTT. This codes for CASSLTGPSANTIYF.

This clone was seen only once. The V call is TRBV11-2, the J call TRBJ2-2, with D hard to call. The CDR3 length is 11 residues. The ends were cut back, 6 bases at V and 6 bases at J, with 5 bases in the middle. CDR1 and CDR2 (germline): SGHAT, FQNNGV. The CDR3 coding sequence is TGTGCCAGCAGGTACCCCGGGGAGCTGTTTTTT. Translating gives CASRYPGELFF.

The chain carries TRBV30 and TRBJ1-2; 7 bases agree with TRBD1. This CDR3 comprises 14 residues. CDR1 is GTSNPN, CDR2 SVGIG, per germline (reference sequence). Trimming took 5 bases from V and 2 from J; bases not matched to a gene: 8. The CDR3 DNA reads TGTGCCTGGGGCTCAGGGGGGGTCAACTATGGCTACACCTTC. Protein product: CAWGSGGVNYGYTF.

The CDR3 loop is CASSEAIQDEQYF. In DNA, the CDR3 is TGTGCCAGCAGTGAAGCGATCCAGGACGAGCAGTACTTC. V usage is TRBV6-1 and J usage is TRBJ2-7; no definite D call. Deletions cut 0 bases from V and 5 bases from J, with 8 bases between. There are 13 residues in the CDR3. Germline CDR1 and CDR2: MNHNS and SASEGT.

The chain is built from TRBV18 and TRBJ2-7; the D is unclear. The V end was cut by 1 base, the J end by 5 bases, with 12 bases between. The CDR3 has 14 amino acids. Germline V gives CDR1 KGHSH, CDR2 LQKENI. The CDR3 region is CASSPQPPTHEQYF. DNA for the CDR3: TGTGCCAGCTCACCACAACCCCCCACCCACGAGCAGTACTTC. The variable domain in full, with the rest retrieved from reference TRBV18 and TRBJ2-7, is NAGVMQNPRHLVRRRGQEARLRCSPMKGHSHVYWYRQLPEEGLKFMVYLQKENIIDESGMPKERFSAEFPKEGPSILRIQQVVRGDSAAYFCASSPQPPTHEQYFGPGTRLTVT.

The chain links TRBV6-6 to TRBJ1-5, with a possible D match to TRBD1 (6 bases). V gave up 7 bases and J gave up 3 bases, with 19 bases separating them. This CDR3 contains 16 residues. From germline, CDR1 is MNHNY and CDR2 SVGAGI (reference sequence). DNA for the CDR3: TGTGCCAGCACTAAACATAGGGGGGACCTCAATCAGCCCCAGCATTTT. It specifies CASTKHRGDLNQPQHF.